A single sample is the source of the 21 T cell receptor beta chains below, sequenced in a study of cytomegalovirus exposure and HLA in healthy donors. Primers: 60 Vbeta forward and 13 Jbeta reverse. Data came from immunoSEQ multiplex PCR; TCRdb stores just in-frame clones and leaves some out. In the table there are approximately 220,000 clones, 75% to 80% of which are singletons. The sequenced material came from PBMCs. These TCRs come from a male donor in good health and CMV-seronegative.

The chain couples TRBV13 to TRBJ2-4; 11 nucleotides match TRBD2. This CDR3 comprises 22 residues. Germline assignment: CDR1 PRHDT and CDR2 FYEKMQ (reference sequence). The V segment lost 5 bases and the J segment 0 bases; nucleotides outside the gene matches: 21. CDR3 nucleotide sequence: TGTGCCAGCAGCCCCTCCCCCACTAGCGGGGGCCTTCCCTTACTAGCCAAAAACATTCAGTACTTC. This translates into CASSPSPTSGGLPLLAKNIQYF.

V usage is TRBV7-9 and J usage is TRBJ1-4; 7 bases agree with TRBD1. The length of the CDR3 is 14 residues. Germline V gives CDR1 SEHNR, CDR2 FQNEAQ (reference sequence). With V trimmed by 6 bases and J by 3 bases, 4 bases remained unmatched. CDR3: CASRGTASNEKLFF. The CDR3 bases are TGTGCCAGCAGGGGGACAGCCTCTAATGAAAAACTGTTTTTT.

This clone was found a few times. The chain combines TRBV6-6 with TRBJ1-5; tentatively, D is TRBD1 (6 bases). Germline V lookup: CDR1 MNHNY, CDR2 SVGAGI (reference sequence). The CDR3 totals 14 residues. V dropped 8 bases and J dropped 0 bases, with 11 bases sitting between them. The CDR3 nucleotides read TGTGCCAGCTCTGGGGGCTTTAGCAATCAGCCCCAGCATTTT. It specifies CASSGGFSNQPQHF.

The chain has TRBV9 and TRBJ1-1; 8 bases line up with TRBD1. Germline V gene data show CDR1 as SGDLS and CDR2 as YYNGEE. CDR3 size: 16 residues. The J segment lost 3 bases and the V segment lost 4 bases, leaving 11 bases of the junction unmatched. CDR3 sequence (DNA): TGTGCCAGCAGCCAAGCAGGGGGCGGGTTGGACACTGAAGCTTTCTTT. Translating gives CASSQAGGGLDTEAFF.

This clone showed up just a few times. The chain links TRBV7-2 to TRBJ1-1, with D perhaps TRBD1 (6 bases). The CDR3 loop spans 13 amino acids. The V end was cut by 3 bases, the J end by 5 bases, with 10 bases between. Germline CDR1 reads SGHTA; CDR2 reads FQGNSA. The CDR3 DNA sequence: TGTGCCAGCAGCTTTACGAGGGGGACTGAAGCTTTCTTT. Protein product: CASSFTRGTEAFF.

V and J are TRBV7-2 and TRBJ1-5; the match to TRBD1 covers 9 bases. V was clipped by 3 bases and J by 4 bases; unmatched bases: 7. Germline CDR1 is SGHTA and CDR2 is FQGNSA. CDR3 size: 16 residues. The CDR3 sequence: CASSFTGTGSNQPQHF. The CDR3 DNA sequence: TGTGCCAGCAGCTTTACCGGGACAGGGAGTAATCAGCCCCAGCATTTT. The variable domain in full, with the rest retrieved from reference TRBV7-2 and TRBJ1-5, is GAGVSQSPSNKVTEKGKDVELRCDPISGHTALYWYRQSLGQGLEFLIYFQGNSAPDKSGLPSDRFSAERTGGSVSTLTIQRTQQEDSAVYLCASSFTGTGSNQPQHFGDGTRLSIL.

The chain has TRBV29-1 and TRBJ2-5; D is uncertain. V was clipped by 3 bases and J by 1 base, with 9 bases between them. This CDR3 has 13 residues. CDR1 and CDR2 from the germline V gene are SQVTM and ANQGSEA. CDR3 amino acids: CSVDIQTQETQYF. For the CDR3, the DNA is TGCAGCGTTGATATACAGACCCAAGAGACCCAGTACTTC.

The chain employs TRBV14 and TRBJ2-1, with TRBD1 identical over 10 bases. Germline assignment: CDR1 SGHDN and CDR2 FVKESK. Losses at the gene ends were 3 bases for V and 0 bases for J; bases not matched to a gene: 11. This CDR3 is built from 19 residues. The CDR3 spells CASSQKGQGQSYSYNEQFF. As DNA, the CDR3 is TGTGCCAGCAGCCAGAAGGGACAGGGGCAGAGTTACTCCTACAATGAGCAGTTCTTC.

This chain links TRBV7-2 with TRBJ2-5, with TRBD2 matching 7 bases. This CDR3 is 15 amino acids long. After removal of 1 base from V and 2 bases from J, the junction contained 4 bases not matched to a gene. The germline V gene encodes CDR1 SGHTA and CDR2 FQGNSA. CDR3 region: CASSLVGGGQETQYF. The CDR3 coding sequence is TGTGCCAGCAGCTTAGTTGGGGGGGGTCAAGAGACCCAGTACTTC.

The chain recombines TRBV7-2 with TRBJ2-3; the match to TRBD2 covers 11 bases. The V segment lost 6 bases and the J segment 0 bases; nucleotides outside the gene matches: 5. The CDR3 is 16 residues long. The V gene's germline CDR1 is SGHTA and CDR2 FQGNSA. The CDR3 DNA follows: TGTGCCAGCAGGGATAGCGGGGGGGTGAGCACAGATACGCAGTATTTT. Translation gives CASRDSGGVSTDTQYF.

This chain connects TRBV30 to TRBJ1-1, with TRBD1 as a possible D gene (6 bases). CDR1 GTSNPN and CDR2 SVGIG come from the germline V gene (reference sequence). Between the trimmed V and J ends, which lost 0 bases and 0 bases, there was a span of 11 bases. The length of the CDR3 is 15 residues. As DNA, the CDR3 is TGTGCCTGGAGTGTCGGCGCAGGGGTGAACACTGAAGCTTTCTTT. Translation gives CAWSVGAGVNTEAFF. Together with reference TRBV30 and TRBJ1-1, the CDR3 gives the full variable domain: SQTIHQWPATLVQPVGSPLSLECTVEGTSNPNLYWYRQAAGRGLQLLFYSVGIGQISSEVPQNLSASRPQDRQFILSSKKLLLSDSGFYLCAWSVGAGVNTEAFFGQGTRLTVV.

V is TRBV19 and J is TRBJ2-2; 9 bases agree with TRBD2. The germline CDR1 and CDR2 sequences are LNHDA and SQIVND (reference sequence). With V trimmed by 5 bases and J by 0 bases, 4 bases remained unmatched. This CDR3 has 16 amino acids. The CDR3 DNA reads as TGTGCCAGTAGTCAGGCGGGGGGGACGAACACCGGGGAGCTGTTTTTT. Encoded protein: CASSQAGGTNTGELFF.

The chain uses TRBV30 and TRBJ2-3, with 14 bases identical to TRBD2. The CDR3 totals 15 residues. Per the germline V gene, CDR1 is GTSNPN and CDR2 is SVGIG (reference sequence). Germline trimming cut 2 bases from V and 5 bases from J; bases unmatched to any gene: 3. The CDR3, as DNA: TGTGCCTGGAGTCGACTAGCGGGGGGGCAAGATACGCAGTATTTT. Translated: CAWSRLAGGQDTQYF.

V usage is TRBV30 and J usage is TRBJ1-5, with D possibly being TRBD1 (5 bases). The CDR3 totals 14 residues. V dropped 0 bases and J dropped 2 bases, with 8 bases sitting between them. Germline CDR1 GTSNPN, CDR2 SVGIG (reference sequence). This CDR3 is CAWSVRGGNQPQHF. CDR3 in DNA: TGTGCCTGGAGTGTACGGGGGGGCAATCAGCCCCAGCATTTT.

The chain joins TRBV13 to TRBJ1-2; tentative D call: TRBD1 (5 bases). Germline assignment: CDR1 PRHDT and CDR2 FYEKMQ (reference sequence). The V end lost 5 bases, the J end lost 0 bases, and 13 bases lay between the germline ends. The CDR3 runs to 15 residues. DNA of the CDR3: TGTGCCAGCAGCCGGGGGGTGGCTACTAACTATGGCTACACCTTC. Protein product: CASSRGVATNYGYTF.

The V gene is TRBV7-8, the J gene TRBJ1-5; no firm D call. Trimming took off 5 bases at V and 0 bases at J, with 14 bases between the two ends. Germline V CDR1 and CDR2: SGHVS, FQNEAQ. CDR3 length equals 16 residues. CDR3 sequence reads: CASSIIPGNSNQPQHF. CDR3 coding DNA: TGTGCCAGCAGCATTATCCCAGGCAATAGCAATCAGCCCCAGCATTTT.

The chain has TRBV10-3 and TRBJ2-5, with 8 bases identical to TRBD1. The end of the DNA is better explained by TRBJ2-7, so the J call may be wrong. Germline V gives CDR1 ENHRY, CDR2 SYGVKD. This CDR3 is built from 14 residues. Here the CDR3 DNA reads TGTGCCATCAGTGAAGGACAGGGCAACTACGAGCAGTACTTC. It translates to CAISEGQGNYEQYF.

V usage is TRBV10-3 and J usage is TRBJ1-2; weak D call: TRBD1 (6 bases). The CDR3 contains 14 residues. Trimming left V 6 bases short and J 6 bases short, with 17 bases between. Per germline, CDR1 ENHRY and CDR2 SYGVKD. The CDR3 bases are TGTGCCATCAGGCCATCGACAGGCCCCGATGGCTACACCTTC. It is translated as CAIRPSTGPDGYTF.

CDR3 residues: CAWSPGTGNTEAFF. CDR3 DNA: TGTGCCTGGAGTCCCGGGACAGGGAACACTGAAGCTTTCTTT. V usage is TRBV30 and J usage is TRBJ1-1, with TRBD1 matching over 8 bases. CDR1 and CDR2 from the germline V gene are GTSNPN and SVGIG (reference sequence). V trimming: 2 bases; J trimming: 1 base; junction bases outside the gene matches: 3. The CDR3 contains 14 residues. The variable domain in full, with the rest retrieved from reference TRBV30 and TRBJ1-1, is SQTIHQWPATLVQPVGSPLSLECTVEGTSNPNLYWYRQAAGRGLQLLFYSVGIGQISSEVPQNLSASRPQDRQFILSSKKLLLSDSGFYLCAWSPGTGNTEAFFGQGTRLTVV.

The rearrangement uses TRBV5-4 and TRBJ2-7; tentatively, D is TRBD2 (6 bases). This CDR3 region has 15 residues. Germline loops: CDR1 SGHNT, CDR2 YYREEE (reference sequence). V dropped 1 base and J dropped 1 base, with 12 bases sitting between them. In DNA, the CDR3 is TGTGCCAGCAGCTTGTCTGTCGGGAGTTCCTACGAGCAGTACTTC. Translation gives CASSLSVGSSYEQYF.

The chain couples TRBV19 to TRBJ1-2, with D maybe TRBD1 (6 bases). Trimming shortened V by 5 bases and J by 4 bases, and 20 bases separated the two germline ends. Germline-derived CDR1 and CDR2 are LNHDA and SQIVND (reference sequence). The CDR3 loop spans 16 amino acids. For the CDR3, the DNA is TGTGCCAGTAGTTCCCTCCCGTGGACAGCACTCTATGGCTACACCTTC. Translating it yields CASSSLPWTALYGYTF.